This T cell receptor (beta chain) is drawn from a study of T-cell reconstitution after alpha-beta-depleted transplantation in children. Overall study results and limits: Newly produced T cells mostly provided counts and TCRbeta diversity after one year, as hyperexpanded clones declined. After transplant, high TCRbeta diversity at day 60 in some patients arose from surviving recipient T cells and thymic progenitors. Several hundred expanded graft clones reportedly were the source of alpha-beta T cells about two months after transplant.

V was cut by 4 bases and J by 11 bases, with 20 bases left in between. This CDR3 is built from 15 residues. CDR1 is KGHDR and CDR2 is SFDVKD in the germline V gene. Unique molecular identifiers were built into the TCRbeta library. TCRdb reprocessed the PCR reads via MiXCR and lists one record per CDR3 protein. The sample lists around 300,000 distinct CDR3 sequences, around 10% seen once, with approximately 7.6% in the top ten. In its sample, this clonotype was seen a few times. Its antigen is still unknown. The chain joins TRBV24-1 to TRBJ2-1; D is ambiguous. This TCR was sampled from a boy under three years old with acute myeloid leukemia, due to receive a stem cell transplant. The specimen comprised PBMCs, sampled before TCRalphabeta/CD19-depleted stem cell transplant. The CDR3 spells CATSDPRDPGRKQFF. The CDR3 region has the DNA TGTGCCACCAGTGACCCTAGAGACCCGGGCCGAAAGCAGTTCTTC.